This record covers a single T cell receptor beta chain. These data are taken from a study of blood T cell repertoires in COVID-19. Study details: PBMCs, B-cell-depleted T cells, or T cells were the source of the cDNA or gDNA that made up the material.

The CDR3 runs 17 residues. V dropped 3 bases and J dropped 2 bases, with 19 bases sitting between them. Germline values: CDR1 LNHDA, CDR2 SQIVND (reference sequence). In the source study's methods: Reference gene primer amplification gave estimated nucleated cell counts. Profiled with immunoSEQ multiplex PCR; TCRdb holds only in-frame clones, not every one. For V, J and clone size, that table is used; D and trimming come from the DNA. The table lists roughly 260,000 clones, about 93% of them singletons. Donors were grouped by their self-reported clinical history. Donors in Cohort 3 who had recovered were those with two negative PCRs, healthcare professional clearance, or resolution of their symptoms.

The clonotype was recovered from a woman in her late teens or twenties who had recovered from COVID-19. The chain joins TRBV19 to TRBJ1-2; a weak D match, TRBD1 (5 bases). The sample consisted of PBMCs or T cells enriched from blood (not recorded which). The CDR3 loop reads CASSIGMEGAVNYGYTF. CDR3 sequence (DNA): TGTGCCAGTAGTATCGGTATGGAAGGGGCGGTAAACTATGGCTACACCTTC.